The 21 T cell receptor beta chains given below trace back to one sample, sequenced in a study of T cells after yellow fever vaccination. TCRdb itself ran the 5' RACE reads through MiXCR, one entry per CDR3 protein. The sample lists a few hundred thousand distinct CDR3 sequences, roughly 21% occurring once. The specimen was PBMCs, collected 15 days after the yellow fever booster vaccination. The origin of the receptors is a man aged 25 to 40 who received the YFV17D yellow fever vaccine.

V and J are TRBV6-5 and TRBJ2-3, with D possibly being TRBD2 (5 bases). Germline CDR1 is MNHEY and CDR2 is SVGAGI. The CDR3 consists of 14 residues. V lost 4 bases to trimming and J lost 6 bases, with 14 bases between them. This CDR3 reads CASSSRGTPDTQYF. DNA for the CDR3: TGTGCCAGCAGTTCCCGGGGAACTCCGGATACGCAGTATTTT.

This clonotype appeared a few times. One end of the junction fails to match germline, which may point to a read error. The rearrangement links TRBV28 to TRBJ1-5; the D gene is possibly TRBD1 (6 bases). This CDR3 has 13 amino acids. Germline V gene lookup returns CDR1 MDHEN and CDR2 SYDVKM. The chain's CDR3 is CASSLGGKQPQHF. Here the CDR3 DNA reads TGTGCCAGCAGTTTGGGGGGCAAGCAGCCCCAGCATTTT.

The chain recombines TRBV18 with TRBJ2-2; D is undetermined. The length of the CDR3 is 13 residues. Germline loops: CDR1 KGHSH, CDR2 LQKENI. V shed 8 bases and J shed 7 bases, with 14 bases lying between them. CDR3 nucleotides: TGTGCCAGCCAACTCAGTTCTGACGGGGAGCTGTTTTTT. It yields the protein CASQLSSDGELFF. The complete variable domain, with remaining parts taken from reference TRBV18 and TRBJ2-2, reads NAGVMQNPRHLVRRRGQEARLRCSPMKGHSHVYWYRQLPEEGLKFMVYLQKENIIDESGMPKERFSAEFPKEGPSILRIQQVVRGDSAAYFCASQLSSDGELFFGEGSRLTVL.

This clonotype appeared a few times. This sequence joins TRBV7-9 and TRBJ1-1; possible D gene TRBD1, 5 bases. The CDR3 sequence is 14 residues long. Trimming left V 5 bases short and J 3 bases short, with 13 bases between. Germline CDR1 is SEHNR and CDR2 is FQNEAQ (reference sequence). CDR3 nucleotide sequence: TGTGCCAGCAGCCGCCTTATGGGGGACACTGAAGCTTTCTTT. It specifies CASSRLMGDTEAFF. Using reference TRBV7-9 and TRBJ1-1 for the parts outside the CDR3, the full variable domain is DTGVSQNPRHKITKRGQNVTFRCDPISEHNRLYWYRQTLGQGPEFLTYFQNEAQLEKSRLLSDRFSAERPKGSFSTLEIQRTEQGDSAMYLCASSRLMGDTEAFFGQGTRLTVV.

The chain is built from TRBV24-1 and TRBJ2-2; no definite D call. Per germline, CDR1 KGHDR and CDR2 SFDVKD. The germline V and J ends were trimmed by 2 bases and 7 bases, with 10 bases remaining between them. This CDR3 has 14 amino acids. DNA for the CDR3: TGTGCCACCAGTGATTCGAGGACCATCGGGGAGCTGTTTTTT. It encodes CATSDSRTIGELFF.

V is TRBV18 and J is TRBJ2-1; possible D gene TRBD2, 5 bases. Germline lookup yields CDR1 KGHSH and CDR2 LQKENI. The CDR3 totals 15 residues. Trimming removed 1 base from V and 4 bases from J, with 11 bases in between. CDR3 bases: TGTGCCAGCTCACCACAACTATCGGGGTACAATGAGCAGTTCTTC. It encodes CASSPQLSGYNEQFF. Full variable domain (missing parts from reference TRBV18 and TRBJ2-1): NAGVMQNPRHLVRRRGQEARLRCSPMKGHSHVYWYRQLPEEGLKFMVYLQKENIIDESGMPKERFSAEFPKEGPSILRIQQVVRGDSAAYFCASSPQLSGYNEQFFGPGTRLTVL.

This clonotype was seen a handful of times. V gene TRBV10-3 combines with J gene TRBJ2-7; no definite D call. There are 12 residues in the CDR3. Germline loops: CDR1 ENHRY, CDR2 SYGVKD. The V end was cut by 3 bases, the J end by 3 bases, with 6 bases between. In DNA, the CDR3 is TGTGCCATCAGTGATCAATACTACGAGCAGTACTTC. The encoded protein is CAISDQYYEQYF.

The V and J genes are TRBV2 and TRBJ2-3; possible D gene TRBD2, 7 bases. The CDR3 totals 16 residues. Germline V gene data show CDR1 as SNHLY and CDR2 as FYNNEI. Trimming left V 6 bases short and J 3 bases short, with 19 bases between. Here the CDR3 reads CASRIRLAQGTDTQYF. In nucleotides, the CDR3 is TGTGCCAGCAGAATCAGACTAGCCCAGGGGACAGATACGCAGTATTTT.

Only a few counts were recorded for this clonotype. The genes are TRBV12-3 or TRBV12-4 and TRBJ2-5; D is perhaps TRBD2 (6 bases). The CDR3 covers 14 residues. V lost 5 bases and J lost 5, with 15 bases in between. The chain's CDR3 is CASSPGTVGETQYF. CDR3 in DNA: TGTGCCAGCAGTCCAGGGACTGTTGGGGAGACCCAGTACTTC.

The V and J genes are TRBV6-2 or TRBV6-3 and TRBJ2-7; TRBD2 matches at 8 bases. V shed 1 base, J shed 3 bases, and the junction held 2 bases outside the gene matches. Germline CDR1 reads MNHEY; CDR2 reads SVGEGT. There are 14 residues in the CDR3. The CDR3 bases are TGTGCCAGCAGTTACTGGAGCGGGAGCTACGAGCAGTACTTC. Its translation: CASSYWSGSYEQYF.

This clonotype has a handful of counts. The rearrangement joins TRBV7-2 to TRBJ2-7; 7 bases match TRBD1. Germline CDR1 and CDR2: SGHTA and FQGNSA. V shed 0 bases, J shed 0 bases, and the junction held 11 bases outside the gene matches. The CDR3 extends over 18 amino acids. DNA for the CDR3: TGTGCCAGCAGCTTAGCCCCCGGGGACAGAATCTTCTCCTACGAGCAGTACTTC. This codes for CASSLAPGDRIFSYEQYF.

This chain uses TRBV5-1 with TRBJ2-2; 10 nucleotides line up with TRBD2. V dropped 3 bases and J dropped 0; count of bases not matched to a gene: 2. The CDR3 spans 16 residues. The germline gives CDR1 SGHRS, CDR2 YFSETQ. The CDR3 nucleotides read TGCGCCAGCAGCTCCACTAGCGGGGCGAACACCGGGGAGCTGTTTTTT. Protein: CASSSTSGANTGELFF.

The chain combines TRBV18 with TRBJ2-5; unclear D gene. V shed 0 bases and J shed 3 bases, with 5 bases lying between them. CDR3 size: 13 residues. CDR1 and CDR2 (germline): KGHSH, LQKENI. CDR3 bases: TGTGCCAGCTCACCACCATCCAAAGAGACCCAGTACTTC. Encoded protein: CASSPPSKETQYF.

This clonotype has a handful of counts. The chain carries TRBV28 and TRBJ2-3; D unresolved. CDR3 length equals 15 residues. Per the germline V gene, CDR1 is MDHEN and CDR2 is SYDVKM. V was pared by 11 bases and J by 1 base, with 19 bases between. The CDR3 coding sequence is TGTGCCGTATGCTTGTCAAGGGTCGGCACAGATACGCAGTATTTT. Protein sequence: CAVCLSRVGTDTQYF.

Only a few counts were recorded for this clonotype. The J gene is TRBJ2-7, the V gene TRBV7-6; TRBD2 matches at 9 bases. Germline trimming cut 4 bases from V and 7 bases from J; bases unmatched to any gene: 11. Per germline, CDR1 SGHVS and CDR2 FNYEAQ. The CDR3 length is 15 residues. The CDR3 DNA reads TGTGCCAGCAGCTCCTTAGCGGGAGCGGGGTTGGAGCAGTACTTC. This translates into CASSSLAGAGLEQYF.

In this sample, this clonotype turned up a few times. The chain carries TRBV7-2 and TRBJ2-1; no clear D. Trimming left V 1 base short and J 9 bases short, with 10 bases between. Per the germline V gene, CDR1 is SGHTA and CDR2 is FQGNSA. This CDR3 has 13 amino acids. The chain's CDR3 is CASSLGSLFEQFF. As DNA, the CDR3 is TGTGCCAGCAGCTTAGGGAGTTTGTTTGAGCAGTTCTTC.

This clonotype was seen a few times. V usage is TRBV6-2 or TRBV6-3 and J usage is TRBJ2-1, with D uncertain. Trimming took 2 bases from V and 4 from J, leaving 6 bases between them. Germline V gene lookup returns CDR1 MNHEY and CDR2 SVGEGT. The CDR3 has 13 residues. The CDR3 DNA reads as TGTGCCAGCAGTTACGTCGGATACAATGAGCAGTTCTTC. Translating gives CASSYVGYNEQFF.

V usage is TRBV5-1 and J usage is TRBJ2-1; 11 nucleotides align to TRBD2. V shed 7 bases and J 5 bases; nucleotides not matched to a gene: 5. Germline V gene lookup returns CDR1 SGHRS and CDR2 YFSETQ. The CDR3 contains 14 residues. The CDR3: CASQTSGNHNEQFF. The CDR3 coding sequence is TGCGCCAGCCAGACTAGCGGGAACCACAATGAGCAGTTCTTC.

This clonotype occurred a few times. The gene calls are TRBV20-1 and TRBJ2-7; D gene uncertain. Germline V lookup: CDR1 DFQATT, CDR2 SNEGSKA (reference sequence). The CDR3 runs 13 residues. V gave up 3 bases and J gave up 3 bases, with 12 bases separating them. CDR3 sequence (DNA): TGCAGTGCTAGTGACGGGTCTGGCTACGAGCAGTACTTC. Its protein is CSASDGSGYEQYF.

This rearrangement joins TRBV29-1 to TRBJ2-1; 11 bases agree with TRBD2. The CDR3 is 15 residues long. CDR1 is SQVTM, CDR2 ANQGSEA, per germline. Germline trimming cut 5 bases from V and 2 bases from J; bases unmatched to any gene: 5. CDR3 residues: CSVRLAGGTYNEQFF. The CDR3 DNA sequence: TGCAGCGTTCGTTTAGCGGGAGGGACCTACAATGAGCAGTTCTTC.

This clonotype has a count of ten or more. The rearrangement joins TRBV7-9 to TRBJ1-1; D call uncertain. The CDR3 runs 15 residues. The V end lost 3 bases, the J end lost 5 bases, and 16 bases lay between the germline ends. Germline-derived CDR1 and CDR2 are SEHNR and FQNEAQ (reference sequence). The CDR3 loop is CASSFQGIRTTEAFF. Written as DNA, the CDR3 is TGTGCCAGCAGCTTCCAAGGGATTAGAACAACTGAAGCTTTCTTT.